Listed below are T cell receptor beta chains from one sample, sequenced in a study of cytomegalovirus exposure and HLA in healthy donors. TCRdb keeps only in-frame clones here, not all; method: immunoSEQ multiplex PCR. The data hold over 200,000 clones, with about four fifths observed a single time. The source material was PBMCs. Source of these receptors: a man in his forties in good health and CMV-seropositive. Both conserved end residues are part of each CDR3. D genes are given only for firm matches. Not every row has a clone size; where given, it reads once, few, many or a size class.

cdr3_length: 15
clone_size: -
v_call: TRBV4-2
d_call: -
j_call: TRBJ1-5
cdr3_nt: TGTGCCAGCAGCCAAGTCACTTATAGCAATCAGCCCCAGCATTTT
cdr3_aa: CASSQVTYSNQPQHF

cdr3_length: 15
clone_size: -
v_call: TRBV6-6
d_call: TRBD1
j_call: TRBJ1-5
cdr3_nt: TGTGCCAGCAGTTACCGGGACAGGGCCGCGGGGACGGGGAAATTT
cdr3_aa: CASSYRDRAAGTGKF

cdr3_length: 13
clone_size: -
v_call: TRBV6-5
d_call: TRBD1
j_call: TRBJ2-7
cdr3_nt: TGTGCCAGCGGCACCAGGGGGCGGCCCGAGCAGTACTTC
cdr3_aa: CASGTRGRPEQYF

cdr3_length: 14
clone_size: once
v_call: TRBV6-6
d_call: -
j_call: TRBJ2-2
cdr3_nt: TGTGCCAGCAGTTACTCGCTTGGGCCCGGGGAGCTGTTTTTT
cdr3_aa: CASSYSLGPGELFF

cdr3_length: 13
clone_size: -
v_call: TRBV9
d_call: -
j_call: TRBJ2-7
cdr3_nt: TGTGCCAGCAGCGTAGATAGCGCCCACGAGCAGTACTTC
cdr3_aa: CASSVDSAHEQYF

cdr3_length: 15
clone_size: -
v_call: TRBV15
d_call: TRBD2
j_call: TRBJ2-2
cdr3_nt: TGTGCCACACGAAAGCGGGAGATGAACACCGGGGAGCTGTTTTTT
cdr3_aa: CATRKREMNTGELFF

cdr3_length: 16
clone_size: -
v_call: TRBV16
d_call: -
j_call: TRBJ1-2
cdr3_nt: TGTGCCAGCAGCCGAGCGCGGGCTCCAGCTAACTATGGCTACACCTTC
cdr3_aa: CASSRARAPANYGYTF

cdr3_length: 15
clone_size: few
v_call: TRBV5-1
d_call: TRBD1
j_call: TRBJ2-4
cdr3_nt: TGCGCCAGCAGCTTTACCGGGACAGGCAAAAACATTCAGTACTTC
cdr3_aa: CASSFTGTGKNIQYF

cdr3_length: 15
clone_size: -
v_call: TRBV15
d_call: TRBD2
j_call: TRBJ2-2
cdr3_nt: TGTGCCACCAGCAGGACTAGCGGCGTCACCGGGGAGCTGTTTTTT
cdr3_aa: CATSRTSGVTGELFF

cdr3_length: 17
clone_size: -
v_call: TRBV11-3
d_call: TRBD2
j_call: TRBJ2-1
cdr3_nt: TGTGCCAGCAGCTTAGATGCTAGCGGGAGGGTTTACAATGAGCAGTTCTTC
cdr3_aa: CASSLDASGRVYNEQFF

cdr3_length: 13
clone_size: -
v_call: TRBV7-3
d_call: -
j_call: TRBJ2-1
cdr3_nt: TGTGCCAGCAGCTTAGGCCTAGCGACCGAGCAGTTCTTC
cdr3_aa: CASSLGLATEQFF

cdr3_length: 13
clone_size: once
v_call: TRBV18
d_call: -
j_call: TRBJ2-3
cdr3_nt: TGTGCCAGCTCTCCCTCCGAGGCAGATACGCAGTATTTT
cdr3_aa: CASSPSEADTQYF

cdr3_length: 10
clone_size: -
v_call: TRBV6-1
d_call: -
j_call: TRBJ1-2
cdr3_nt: TGTGCCAGCAGTGAAGCGCAGGGGCAGTTC
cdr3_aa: CASSEAQGQF

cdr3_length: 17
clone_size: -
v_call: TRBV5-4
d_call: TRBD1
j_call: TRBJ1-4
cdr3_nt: TGTGCCAGCAGCACAACCGGGACAGGGGCAACTAATGAAAAACTGTTTTTT
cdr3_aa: CASSTTGTGATNEKLFF

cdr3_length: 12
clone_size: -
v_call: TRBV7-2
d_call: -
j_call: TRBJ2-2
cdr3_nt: TGTGCCAGCAGCCCTGACTTTGGGGAGCTGTTTTTT
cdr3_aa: CASSPDFGELFF

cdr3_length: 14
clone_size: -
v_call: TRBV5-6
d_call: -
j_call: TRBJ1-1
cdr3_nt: TGTGCCAGCAGCCGGGGGGTGGGCAGCACTGAAGCCTTCTTT
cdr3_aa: CASSRGVGSTEAFF

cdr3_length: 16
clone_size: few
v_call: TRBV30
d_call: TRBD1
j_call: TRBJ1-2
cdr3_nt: TGTGCCTGGAAAGGGCCACAGGGGGAGAGGAACTATGGCTACACCTTC
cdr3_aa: CAWKGPQGERNYGYTF

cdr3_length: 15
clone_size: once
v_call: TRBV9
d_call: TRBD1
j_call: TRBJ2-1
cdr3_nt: TGTGCCAGCAGCGTAGACAGGGGGGCCTACAATGAGCAGTTCTTC
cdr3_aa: CASSVDRGAYNEQFF

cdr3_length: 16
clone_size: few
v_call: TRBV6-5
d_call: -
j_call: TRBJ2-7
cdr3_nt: TGTGCCAGCAGTTATGGGACCGGGACAACCTCCTACGAGCAGTACTTC
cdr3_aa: CASSYGTGTTSYEQYF

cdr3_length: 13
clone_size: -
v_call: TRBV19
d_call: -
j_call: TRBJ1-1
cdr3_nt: TGTGCCAGTAGTATTGGGCACCCCACTGAAGCTTTCTTT
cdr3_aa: CASSIGHPTEAFF

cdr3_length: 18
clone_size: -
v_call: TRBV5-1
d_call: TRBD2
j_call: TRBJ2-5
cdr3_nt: TGCGCCAGCAGCTTGGATCTGGCCGGACTAGCGGGAGAGGAGACCCAGTACTTC
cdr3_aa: CASSLDLAGLAGEETQYF

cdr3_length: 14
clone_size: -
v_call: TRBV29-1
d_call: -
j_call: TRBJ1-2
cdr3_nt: TGCAGCGTCAACAACAGGGCTAGGGGCTATGGCTACACCTTC
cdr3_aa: CSVNNRARGYGYTF

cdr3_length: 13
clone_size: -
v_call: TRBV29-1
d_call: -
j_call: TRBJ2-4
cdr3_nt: TGCAGCGTCCTGCAGGGGGCCAAAAACATTCAGTACTTC
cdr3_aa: CSVLQGAKNIQYF

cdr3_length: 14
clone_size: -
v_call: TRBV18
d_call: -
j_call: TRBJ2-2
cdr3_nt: TGTGCCAGCTCACCGGTCAGGAACACCGGGGAGCTGTTTTTT
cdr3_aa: CASSPVRNTGELFF

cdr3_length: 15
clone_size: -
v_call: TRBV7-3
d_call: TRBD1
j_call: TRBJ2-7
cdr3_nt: TGTGCCAGCAGCTTATTAGGGACAGGCCCCTACGAGCAGTACTTC
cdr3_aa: CASSLLGTGPYEQYF

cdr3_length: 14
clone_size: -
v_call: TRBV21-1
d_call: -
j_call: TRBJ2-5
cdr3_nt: TGTGCCCCTCTAAGCGGGAGTAGATTAGAGACCCAGTACTTC
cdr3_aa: CAPLSGSRLETQYF

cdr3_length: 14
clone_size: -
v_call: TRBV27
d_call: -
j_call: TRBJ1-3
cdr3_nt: TGTGCCAGCACCGATCTGAGCTCTGGAAACACCATATATTTT
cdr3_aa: CASTDLSSGNTIYF

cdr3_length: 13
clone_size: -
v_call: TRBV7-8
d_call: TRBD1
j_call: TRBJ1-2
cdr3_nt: TGTGCCAGCAGCTACAGGGGAAACTATGGCTACACCTTC
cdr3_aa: CASSYRGNYGYTF

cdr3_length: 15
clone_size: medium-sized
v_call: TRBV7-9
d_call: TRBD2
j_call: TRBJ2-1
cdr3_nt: TGTGCCAGCAGCTTAATACTAGCGGGAGTGAATGAGCAGTTCTTC
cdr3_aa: CASSLILAGVNEQFF

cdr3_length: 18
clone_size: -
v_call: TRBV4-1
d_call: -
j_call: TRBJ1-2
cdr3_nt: TGCGCCAGCAGCCAAGATATCGGGAGAGGACTAGCATTCTATGGCTACACCTTC
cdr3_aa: CASSQDIGRGLAFYGYTF

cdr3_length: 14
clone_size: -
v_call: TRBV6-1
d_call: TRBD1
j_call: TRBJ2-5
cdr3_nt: TGTGCCAGCCGACAGGGGTCTCCGTGGGAGACCCAGTACTTC
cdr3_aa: CASRQGSPWETQYF

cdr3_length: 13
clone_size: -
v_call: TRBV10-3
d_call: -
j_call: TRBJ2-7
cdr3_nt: TGTGCCATCATGGGGGGAACCTCCTACGAGCAGTACTTC
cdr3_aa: CAIMGGTSYEQYF